A selection of T cell receptor beta chains follows, all from one sample in a study of cytotoxic CD8 clonotypes in ibrutinib-treated CLL. Some clones are missing from TCRdb's copy, which holds only in-frame ones; the method was immunoSEQ multiplex PCR. This repertoire shows 70,000 to 80,000 clones, around 82% found once; its top ten account for under 8.5%. The source was PBMCs, collected at disease progression, from a patient treated with ibrutinib. The receptors derive from a human donor with chronic lymphocytic leukemia. CDR3s include the opening cysteine and the closing phenylalanine or tryptophan. The D gene is left open where the match is weak. Size is omitted from some rows. Given values are once, few, many or a class for expanded clones.

>TRBJ2-7|TRBD2|TRBV5-1|NA
CASGRGTSGSYEQYF
TGCGCCAGCGGACGTGGGACTAGCGGGAGTTACGAGCAGTACTTC
>TRBJ1-5|NA|TRBV5-1|NA
CASSVGQNQPQHF
TGCGCCAGCAGCGTAGGACAGAATCAGCCCCAGCATTTT
>TRBJ2-7|NA|TRBV4-1|NA
CASSHPGRGYEQYF
TGCGCCAGCAGCCATCCAGGCCGGGGCTACGAGCAGTACTTC
>TRBJ2-7|TRBD1|TRBV4-1|NA
CASSQPGTVYEQYF
TGCGCCAGCAGCCAACCCGGGACAGTATACGAGCAGTACTTC
>TRBJ1-5|NA|TRBV7-8|NA
CASSLALPLAQPQHF
TGTGCCAGCAGCTTAGCGCTCCCCCTGGCTCAGCCCCAGCATTTT
>TRBJ2-3|TRBD1|TRBV25-1|NA
CASGEQGAIDLAPDTQYF
TGTGCCAGCGGGGAACAGGGGGCCATTGACCTAGCCCCAGATACGCAGTATTTT
>TRBJ2-1|NA|TRBV7-2|NA
CASSLEQGPYNEQFF
TGTGCCAGCAGCTTAGAACAGGGACCCTACAATGAGCAGTTCTTC
>TRBJ1-1|NA|TRBV5-4|NA
CASSLPGGVLNTEAFF
TGTGCCAGCAGCTTGCCCGGAGGGGTCTTGAACACTGAAGCTTTCTTT
>TRBJ2-6|NA|TRBV28|NA
CASRRMRGANVLTF
TGTGCCAGCAGGAGGATGAGGGGGGCCAACGTCCTGACTTTC
>TRBJ1-2|NA|TRBV5-1|NA
CASSLGGTNYGYTF
TGCGCCAGCAGCTTAGGAGGGACTAACTATGGCTACACCTTC
>TRBJ1-1|TRBD1|TRBV5-1|NA
CASSPRTGNSAEAFF
TGCGCCAGCAGCCCCAGGACAGGGAATAGCGCTGAAGCTTTCTTT
>TRBJ2-6|NA|TRBV5-1|NA
CASSTPRTEGISGANVLTF
TGCGCCAGCAGCACACCCAGGACAGAAGGTATCTCTGGGGCCAACGTCCTGACTTTC
>TRBJ1-2|NA|TRBV5-6|NA
CASSFLGQIERGYTF
TGTGCCAGCAGCTTCTTAGGACAGATAGAGCGTGGCTACACCTTC
>TRBJ2-7|NA|TRBV9|NA
CASSVDVDPSYEQYF
TGTGCCAGCAGCGTCGACGTCGACCCCTCCTACGAGCAGTACTTC
>TRBJ1-2|NA|TRBV10-2|NA
CASAGVPNYGYTF
TGCGCCAGCGCAGGAGTACCTAACTATGGCTACACCTTC
>TRBJ1-2|NA|TRBV7-9|NA
CASSSSGPNYGYTF
TGTGCCAGCAGCTCCTCCGGACCTAACTATGGCTACACCTTC
>TRBJ2-3|NA|TRBV28|NA
CASSGRHLGLVLDTQYF
TGTGCCAGCAGCGGCCGGCACCTAGGCCTAGTCCTAGATACGCAGTATTTT
>TRBJ1-4|NA|TRBV6-6|NA
CASSPTNEKLFF
TGTGCCAGCAGTCCAACTAATGAAAAACTGTTTTTT
>TRBJ1-2|NA|TRBV5-1|NA
CASSFFAPGEDGYTF
TGCGCCAGCAGCTTTTTCGCTCCAGGGGAGGATGGCTACACCTTC
>TRBJ1-1|TRBD1|TRBV11-2|few
CASSLRDRGWSEAFF
TGTGCCAGCAGCTTGAGGGACAGGGGATGGTCTGAAGCTTTCTTT
>TRBJ1-1|TRBD1|TRBV6-6|NA
CASRGGGLITEAFF
TGTGCCAGCCGGGGAGGGGGCTTGATCACTGAAGCTTTCTTT
>TRBJ1-5|NA|TRBV2|few
CASSVEGLNQPQHF
TGTGCCAGCAGTGTGGAAGGGCTCAATCAGCCCCAGCATTTT
>TRBJ2-1|NA|TRBV2|NA
CASSVGMGYNEQFF
TGTGCCAGCAGTGTCGGGATGGGGTACAATGAGCAGTTCTTC
>TRBJ2-5|NA|TRBV19|NA
CASSIASGDGTQYF
TGTGCCAGTAGTATAGCGTCCGGTGATGGGACCCAGTACTTC
>TRBJ2-3|NA|TRBV5-1|NA
CASSLGGTSTDTQYF
TGCGCCAGCAGCTTGGGGGGGACAAGCACAGATACGCAGTATTTT
>TRBJ1-3|TRBD1|TRBV27|NA
CASRPPRGLGNTIYF
TGTGCCAGCAGACCACCTAGGGGGCTTGGAAACACCATATATTTT
>TRBJ2-7|TRBD2|TRBV9|NA
CASRDTSGGYEQYF
TGTGCCAGCAGGGACACTAGCGGGGGCTACGAGCAGTACTTC
>TRBJ2-1|NA|TRBV6-1|few
CASSESLMGIGNEQFF
TGTGCCAGCAGTGAGAGCCTAATGGGAATTGGCAATGAGCAGTTCTTC
>TRBJ1-5|NA|TRBV5-8|NA
CASRIRQGYQPQHF
TGTGCCAGCAGAATCCGCCAGGGATACCAGCCCCAGCATTTT
>TRBJ1-1|NA|TRBV2|NA
CASSLMAGARNTEAFF
TGTGCCAGCAGTCTCATGGCAGGGGCCAGGAACACTGAAGCTTTCTTT
>TRBJ2-2|TRBD2|TRBV5-1|few
CASSPAGSGADTGELFF
TGCGCCAGCAGCCCGGCTGGAAGCGGGGCCGACACCGGGGAGCTGTTTTTT
>TRBJ2-2|NA|TRBV5-1|NA
CASSLPGSIANTGELFF
TGCGCCAGCAGCTTGCCAGGGAGTATCGCGAACACCGGGGAGCTGTTTTTT
>TRBJ2-2|NA|TRBV5-1|NA
CASSLDTGELFF
TGCGCCAGCAGCTTGGACACCGGGGAGCTGTTTTTT
>TRBJ2-5|NA|TRBV5-1|NA
CASSLAVSQETQYF
TGCGCCAGCAGCTTGGCCGTCAGCCAAGAGACCCAGTACTTC
>TRBJ2-5|TRBD1|TRBV5-1|NA
CASSLMGQVQETQYF
TGCGCCAGCAGCTTGATGGGACAGGTACAAGAGACCCAGTACTTC
>TRBJ2-5|TRBD2|TRBV2|few
CASSALGLARETQYF
TGTGCCAGCAGTGCCCTCGGACTAGCACGGGAGACCCAGTACTTC
>TRBJ1-1|NA|TRBV14|few
CASRRDINTEAFF
TGTGCCAGTAGGAGAGACATAAACACTGAAGCTTTCTTT
>TRBJ2-5|NA|TRBV29-1|NA
CSVERVGAETQYF
TGCAGCGTTGAAAGGGTCGGGGCGGAGACCCAGTACTTC
>TRBJ2-7|TRBD1|TRBV10-2|NA
CASTQRQGGYEQYF
TGCGCCAGCACCCAAAGACAGGGCGGCTACGAGCAGTACTTC
>TRBJ2-3|NA|TRBV9|once
CASSVGGRGLLDTQYF
TGTGCCAGCAGCGTAGGTGGTCGGGGCCTTTTAGATACGCAGTATTTT
>TRBJ1-1|NA|TRBV19|NA
CASSIDAGVMNTEAFF
TGTGCCAGTAGTATAGACGCAGGGGTCATGAACACTGAAGCTTTCTTT
>TRBJ1-1|NA|TRBV5-6|NA
CASKPRGWNTEAFF
TGTGCCAGCAAGCCACGGGGTTGGAACACTGAAGCTTTCTTT
>TRBJ1-2|NA|TRBV28|NA
CASSELGQLDGYTF
TGTGCCAGCAGTGAACTCGGACAGTTGGATGGCTACACCTTC
>TRBJ2-7|NA|TRBV30|NA
CAWSEPARPQYF
TGTGCCTGGAGTGAACCTGCCCGCCCGCAGTACTTC
>TRBJ2-7|TRBD2|TRBV5-4|few
CASSGGLAGSSYEQYF
TGTGCCAGCAGCGGGGGACTAGCGGGGAGCTCCTACGAGCAGTACTTC
>TRBJ2-2|NA|TRBV5-1|NA
CASGDADTGELFF
TGCGCCAGCGGGGATGCTGACACCGGGGAGCTGTTTTTT
>TRBJ2-1|NA|TRBV7-9|NA
CASGRSLASYNEQFF
TGTGCCAGCGGTAGGAGTCTAGCTTCATACAATGAGCAGTTCTTC
>TRBJ2-3|NA|TRBV19|NA
CASTEHYRPDTQYF
TGTGCCAGTACAGAACATTACCGGCCAGATACGCAGTATTTT
>TRBJ1-5|NA|TRBV18|NA
CASSPEETDNQPQHF
TGTGCCAGCTCGCCGGAAGAGACAGACAATCAGCCCCAGCATTTT
>TRBJ1-4|NA|TRBV30|few
CAVAPGVATNEKLFF
TGTGCCGTTGCCCCAGGGGTTGCAACTAATGAAAAACTGTTTTTT
>TRBJ1-3|NA|TRBV7-3|NA
CASSLDGSSGNTIYF
TGTGCCAGCAGCTTAGACGGCAGCTCTGGAAACACCATATATTTT
>TRBJ1-1|NA|TRBV4-1|NA
CASNSGSEAFF
TGCGCCAGCAACTCAGGGTCCGAAGCTTTCTTT
>TRBJ2-1|TRBD1|TRBV10-1|NA
CASSDTGVGYNEQFF
TGCGCCAGCAGTGACACAGGGGTAGGGTACAATGAGCAGTTCTTC
>TRBJ2-4|NA|TRBV7-9|NA
CASSTLAKNIQYF
TGTGCCAGCAGCACGCTAGCCAAAAACATTCAGTACTTC
>TRBJ2-1|NA|TRBV7-9|few
CASSPSGAHYNEQFF
TGTGCCAGCAGCCCCAGTGGCGCACACTACAATGAGCAGTTCTTC
>TRBJ2-7|NA|TRBV7-3|few
CASSLTASYEQYF
TGTGCCAGCAGCTTGACAGCCTCCTACGAGCAGTACTTC
>TRBJ2-5|TRBD1|TRBV7-9|NA
CASSRQGETQYF
TGTGCCAGCAGCCGACAGGGAGAGACCCAGTACTTC